This T cell receptor (beta chain) was found in a study of blood T cell repertoires in COVID-19 (dated by TCRdb to about 2020). With regard to the full study: The collaborator samples originated in the United States, Italy and Spain and spanned the acute and convalescent phases of COVID-19. The material from the prospective study consisted of cDNA or gDNA derived from T cells, B-cell-depleted T cells, or PBMCs. Deeply sampled blood TCRbeta repertoires from subjects exposed to, actively infected with, or recovered from COVID-19 were included in the dataset. A freely available public database, intended as a resource for researchers studying the immune response to SARS-CoV-2, is where the repertoires were released. Samples were obtained from the ongoing ImmuneRACE study (first 160 participants) and from approximately 1,200 subjects provided by 6 global collaborators. A de-identified subject ID, COVID-19 status, age in years and sex were almost always included in the sample metadata. Where HLA class I and class II types were available, the types were taken from metadata supplied by the sample provider, not from assay-based typing. Overall study outcomes, separate from this receptor: The quantity of clinical and demographic metadata differed by source and by participant and was supplied without curation.

The CDR3, from cysteine to phenylalanine, totals 16 residues. The entry retains the CDR3 DNA only, 48 bases that are in frame from base 1. CDR1 MNHEY and CDR2 SMNVEV were looked up in the germline V gene (reference sequence). V lost 6 bases and J lost 8 bases, and the count of bases not matched to a germline gene is 10. Remarks on this clone: Its antigen is still unknown. No much larger clonotype is one base removed from it; base qualities were not supplied.

The collaborating institutions used their own protocols to collect whole blood in K2EDTA tubes. For TCRbeta analysis, collaborators shipped samples as frozen whole blood, isolated PBMCs, or DNA extracted from either of those sample types. The immunoSEQ Assay, a bias-controlled multiplex PCR, was used to amplify TCRbeta CDR3 regions from genomic DNA. In the source study's methods: The number of nucleated cells in each sample was estimated from the amplification of reference gene primers within the assay. To quantify the absolute abundance of each unique TCRbeta CDR3 rearrangement, sequence reads were collapsed and filtered. Productive Simpson clonality was computed per sample as the square root of Simpson's diversity index over productive rearrangements. Sourced from immuneACCESS, this table was stored by TCRdb with only in-frame sequences that have V and J called. A share of the clones is absent; for the studies checked, an unresolved V gene accounts for under half, and the remainder has no known explanation. V and J calls and clone size are as listed in that table; D and trimming were resolved from the DNA. This sample comprises 97,000 or so clones, approximately 90% of them detected only once. 1.5% to 2% of the sample comes from the top ten.

The receptor comes from a man aged 55 to 70 with acute or convalescent COVID-19. The sequencing sample was made of peripheral blood. The V and J genes are TRBV27 and TRBJ1-4; TRBD1 aligns with 12 central bases. The encoded CDR3 is CASRDEIGTGGEKLFF. The nucleotides read TGTGCCAGCAGGGATGAGATCGGGACAGGGGGCGAAAAACTGTTTTTT. The entire variable domain, with the stretches around the CDR3 drawn from the reference TRBV27 and TRBJ1-4 proteins, is EAQVTQNPRYLITVTGKKLTVTCSQNMNHEYMSWYRQDPGLGLRQIYYSMNVEVTDKGDVPEGYKVSRKEKRNFPLILESPSPNQTSLYFCASRDEIGTGGEKLFFGSGTQLSVL.